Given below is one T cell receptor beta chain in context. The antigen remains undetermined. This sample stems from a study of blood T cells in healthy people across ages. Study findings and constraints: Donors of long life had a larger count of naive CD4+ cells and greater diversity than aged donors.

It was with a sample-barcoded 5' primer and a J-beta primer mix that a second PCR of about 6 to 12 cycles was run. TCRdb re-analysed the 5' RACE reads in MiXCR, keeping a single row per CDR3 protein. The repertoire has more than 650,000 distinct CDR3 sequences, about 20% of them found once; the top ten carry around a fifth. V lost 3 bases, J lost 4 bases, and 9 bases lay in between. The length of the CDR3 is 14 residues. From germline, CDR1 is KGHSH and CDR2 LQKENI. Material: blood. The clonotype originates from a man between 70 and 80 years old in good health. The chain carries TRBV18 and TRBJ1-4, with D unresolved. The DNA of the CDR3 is TGTGCCAGCTCACCGAGTCAGCTTAATGAAAAACTGTTTTTT. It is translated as CASSPSQLNEKLFF.